The rows below give T cell receptor beta chains drawn from one sample of a study of blood T cell repertoires in COVID-19. The assay was immunoSEQ multiplex PCR, and TCRdb's table has in-frame clones only and misses some. The profile covers 72,000 or so clones, with 82% appearing a single time and 15% to 20% taken by the ten largest. The sequenced sample was peripheral blood. The receptors come from a man older than 75 with active COVID-19. CDR3s include the opening cysteine and the closing phenylalanine or tryptophan. The order of the fields is V gene, J gene, clone size, D gene, CDR3 protein, CDR3 DNA. D genes are given only for firm matches. The listing skips clone size in some rows; elsewhere it reads once, few, many or a size class.

V gene: TRBV7-8; J gene: TRBJ1-1; clone size: few; D gene: .; CDR3 protein: CASSLIRGSNAFF; CDR3 DNA: TGTGCCAGCAGCTTAATCCGGGGGAGTAATGCTTTCTTT
V gene: TRBV6-6; J gene: TRBJ2-2; clone size: .; D gene: .; CDR3 protein: CASIPSSSELSSGELFF; CDR3 DNA: TGTGCCAGCATTCCATCCTCGTCCGAGCTTAGTTCCGGGGAGCTGTTTTTT
V gene: TRBV18; J gene: TRBJ2-7; clone size: .; D gene: .; CDR3 protein: CASSQQSGSPSYEQYF; CDR3 DNA: TGTGCCAGCTCCCAACAATCGGGGTCCCCCTCCTACGAGCAGTACTTC
V gene: TRBV2; J gene: TRBJ2-6; clone size: .; D gene: .; CDR3 protein: CASSEEMRGGANVLTF; CDR3 DNA: TGTGCCAGCAGTGAAGAAATGAGAGGAGGGGCCAACGTCCTGACTTTC
V gene: TRBV7-8; J gene: TRBJ2-3; clone size: once; D gene: TRBD2; CDR3 protein: CASSLEAGGPGYF; CDR3 DNA: TGTGCCAGCAGCTTAGAGGCGGGGGGCCCGGGGTATTTT
V gene: TRBV2; J gene: TRBJ2-3; clone size: few; D gene: .; CDR3 protein: CASNPPFTDTQYF; CDR3 DNA: TGTGCCAGCAATCCTCCTTTCACAGATACGCAGTATTTT
V gene: TRBV7-2; J gene: TRBJ1-6; clone size: few; D gene: TRBD1; CDR3 protein: CASSSLQGAASPLHF; CDR3 DNA: TGTGCCAGCAGCTCTCTGCAGGGGGCTGCTTCACCCCTCCACTTT
V gene: TRBV7-8; J gene: TRBJ2-2; clone size: .; D gene: .; CDR3 protein: CASSLALRGVGELFF; CDR3 DNA: TGTGCCAGCAGCTTAGCGCTCAGGGGAGTCGGGGAGCTGTTTTTT
V gene: TRBV7-3; J gene: TRBJ1-2; clone size: .; D gene: TRBD1; CDR3 protein: CASSLSGGQGIQGYTF; CDR3 DNA: TGTGCCAGCAGCTTATCCGGGGGACAGGGGATACAGGGCTACACCTTC
V gene: TRBV6-7; J gene: TRBJ2-3; clone size: few; D gene: .; CDR3 protein: CASSYWRPSDTQYF; CDR3 DNA: TGTGCCAGCAGTTACTGGCGGCCCTCAGATACGCAGTATTTT
V gene: TRBV5-6; J gene: TRBJ2-7; clone size: .; D gene: .; CDR3 protein: CASSPWRRATQYEQYF; CDR3 DNA: TGTGCCAGCAGCCCCTGGCGGCGAGCTACCCAATACGAGCAGTACTTC
V gene: TRBV7-9; J gene: TRBJ2-1; clone size: .; D gene: .; CDR3 protein: CASSLGDNEQFF; CDR3 DNA: TGTGCCAGCAGCTTAGGAGACAATGAGCAGTTCTTC
V gene: TRBV7-9; J gene: TRBJ2-1; clone size: few; D gene: TRBD1; CDR3 protein: CASSLGVRGIDNEQFF; CDR3 DNA: TGTGCCAGCAGCTTAGGTGTCAGGGGGATCGACAATGAGCAGTTCTTC
V gene: TRBV7-4; J gene: TRBJ2-1; clone size: .; D gene: .; CDR3 protein: CASRRKGNEQFF; CDR3 DNA: TGTGCCAGCAGACGCAAGGGGAATGAGCAGTTCTTC
V gene: TRBV19; J gene: TRBJ2-7; clone size: .; D gene: TRBD2; CDR3 protein: CASSRTSTYEQYF; CDR3 DNA: TGTGCCAGTAGTAGGACTAGTACCTACGAGCAGTACTTC
V gene: TRBV28; J gene: TRBJ2-7; clone size: .; D gene: .; CDR3 protein: CASSLGGRGGEQYF; CDR3 DNA: TGTGCCAGCAGTTTGGGCGGGAGAGGGGGCGAGCAGTACTTC
V gene: TRBV7-6; J gene: TRBJ2-5; clone size: .; D gene: .; CDR3 protein: CASSLNVVRVQETQYF; CDR3 DNA: TGTGCCAGCAGCTTAAATGTTGTGCGGGTCCAAGAGACCCAGTACTTC
V gene: TRBV6-6; J gene: TRBJ1-4; clone size: .; D gene: TRBD1; CDR3 protein: CASRNGQGNEKLFF; CDR3 DNA: TGTGCCAGCAGAAACGGACAGGGAAATGAAAAACTGTTTTTT
V gene: TRBV12-3/TRBV12-4; J gene: TRBJ2-1; clone size: few; D gene: TRBD2; CDR3 protein: CASSFPSGTEQFF; CDR3 DNA: TGTGCCAGCAGTTTCCCTAGCGGGACTGAGCAGTTCTTC
V gene: TRBV28; J gene: TRBJ1-1; clone size: once; D gene: TRBD1; CDR3 protein: CASSYLRTGESNTEAFF; CDR3 DNA: TGTGCCAGCAGTTACTTACGGACAGGGGAATCGAACACTGAAGCTTTCTTT
V gene: TRBV27; J gene: TRBJ1-6; clone size: .; D gene: .; CDR3 protein: CASSRLRDTPLHF; CDR3 DNA: TGTGCCAGCAGTCGGTTACGCGATACCCCCCTCCACTTT
V gene: TRBV29-1; J gene: TRBJ1-2; clone size: .; D gene: .; CDR3 protein: CSVERRTAYYGYTF; CDR3 DNA: TGCAGCGTTGAAAGGAGGACAGCCTACTATGGCTACACCTTC
V gene: TRBV5-1; J gene: TRBJ1-4; clone size: once; D gene: .; CDR3 protein: CASRDTGNNEKLFF; CDR3 DNA: TGCGCCAGCAGAGACACAGGGAATAATGAAAAACTGTTTTTT
V gene: TRBV6-5; J gene: TRBJ1-4; clone size: few; D gene: .; CDR3 protein: CASTENRRTNEKLFF; CDR3 DNA: TGTGCCAGCACCGAAAACAGACGGACTAATGAAAAACTGTTTTTT
V gene: TRBV19; J gene: TRBJ1-5; clone size: once; D gene: TRBD1; CDR3 protein: CASSTPGTGINQPQHF; CDR3 DNA: TGTGCCAGTAGTACACCCGGGACAGGGATTAATCAGCCCCAGCATTTT
V gene: TRBV9; J gene: TRBJ2-2; clone size: .; D gene: .; CDR3 protein: CASARGEGGTGELFF; CDR3 DNA: TGTGCCAGCGCCAGGGGGGAAGGAGGGACCGGGGAGCTGTTTTTT
V gene: TRBV7-8; J gene: TRBJ1-1; clone size: .; D gene: .; CDR3 protein: CASSFLRPGQRNTEAFF; CDR3 DNA: TGTGCCAGCAGCTTCTTAAGACCCGGACAGCGGAACACTGAAGCTTTCTTT
V gene: TRBV24-1; J gene: TRBJ2-3; clone size: .; D gene: .; CDR3 protein: CATSYPLGDTQYF; CDR3 DNA: TGTGCCACCAGTTACCCCCTCGGGGATACGCAGTATTTT
V gene: TRBV2; J gene: TRBJ2-4; clone size: .; D gene: .; CDR3 protein: CASSEGSLWAAKNIQYF; CDR3 DNA: TGTGCCAGCAGTGAAGGGTCTCTATGGGCGGCCAAAAACATTCAGTACTTC
V gene: TRBV5-8; J gene: TRBJ1-1; clone size: once; D gene: TRBD1; CDR3 protein: CASSSWTGGRYSEAFF; CDR3 DNA: TGTGCCAGCAGCTCGTGGACAGGGGGGAGATACTCTGAAGCTTTCTTT
V gene: TRBV28; J gene: TRBJ1-5; clone size: .; D gene: TRBD1; CDR3 protein: CASSSHRGRDQPQHF; CDR3 DNA: TGTGCCAGCAGTTCCCACAGGGGCCGGGATCAGCCCCAGCATTTT
V gene: TRBV7-9; J gene: TRBJ2-1; clone size: .; D gene: .; CDR3 protein: CASSPPYRVGNEQFF; CDR3 DNA: TGTGCCAGCAGCCCACCCTACAGGGTTGGGAATGAGCAGTTCTTC
V gene: TRBV6-6; J gene: TRBJ2-2; clone size: few; D gene: .; CDR3 protein: CASSYSTGELFF; CDR3 DNA: TGTGCCAGCAGTTATTCGACCGGGGAGCTGTTTTTT
V gene: TRBV19; J gene: TRBJ1-1; clone size: .; D gene: .; CDR3 protein: CASSIFTGGSPEAFF; CDR3 DNA: TGTGCCAGTAGTATTTTTACCGGAGGGTCCCCTGAAGCTTTCTTT
V gene: TRBV6-5; J gene: TRBJ2-2; clone size: .; D gene: TRBD1; CDR3 protein: CASRRTGTSTGELFF; CDR3 DNA: TGTGCCAGCAGAAGGACAGGGACGAGCACCGGGGAGCTGTTTTTT
V gene: TRBV15; J gene: TRBJ2-1; clone size: .; D gene: .; CDR3 protein: CATSRDWTGNEQFF; CDR3 DNA: TGTGCCACCAGCAGAGATTGGACGGGGAATGAGCAGTTCTTC
V gene: TRBV19; J gene: TRBJ2-1; clone size: .; D gene: .; CDR3 protein: CATKDGESYNEQFF; CDR3 DNA: TGTGCCACCAAGGATGGGGAGTCCTACAATGAGCAGTTCTTC
V gene: TRBV6-7; J gene: TRBJ2-5; clone size: .; D gene: TRBD2; CDR3 protein: CASSYSTSGRETQYF; CDR3 DNA: TGTGCCAGCAGTTACTCGACTAGCGGGAGAGAGACCCAGTACTTC
V gene: TRBV7-2; J gene: TRBJ1-6; clone size: .; D gene: .; CDR3 protein: CASSLGQQGTLHF; CDR3 DNA: TGTGCCAGCAGCTTAGGGCAGCAGGGCACCCTCCACTTT
V gene: TRBV7-3; J gene: TRBJ1-1; clone size: .; D gene: TRBD1; CDR3 protein: CASSQQGNGAEAFF; CDR3 DNA: TGTGCCAGCAGCCAACAGGGGAACGGCGCTGAAGCTTTCTTT
V gene: TRBV7-9; J gene: TRBJ1-3; clone size: .; D gene: .; CDR3 protein: CASSLAGGPNGNTIYF; CDR3 DNA: TGTGCCAGCAGCTTAGCGGGAGGGCCGAATGGAAACACCATATATTTT
V gene: TRBV10-3; J gene: TRBJ2-7; clone size: .; D gene: TRBD1; CDR3 protein: CAITTGETGSHEQYF; CDR3 DNA: TGTGCCATCACCACAGGGGAGACAGGGTCCCACGAGCAGTACTTC
V gene: TRBV18; J gene: TRBJ1-5; clone size: .; D gene: .; CDR3 protein: CASSMAGVQPQHF; CDR3 DNA: TGTGCCAGCTCAATGGCAGGGGTTCAGCCCCAGCATTTT
V gene: TRBV6-5; J gene: TRBJ2-7; clone size: .; D gene: TRBD1; CDR3 protein: CASFPLQGTTYEQYF; CDR3 DNA: TGTGCCAGCTTTCCCTTACAGGGGACCACCTACGAGCAGTACTTC
V gene: TRBV19; J gene: TRBJ2-1; clone size: once; D gene: TRBD2; CDR3 protein: CASRLAGVHNEQFF; CDR3 DNA: TGTGCCTCGAGACTAGCGGGAGTACACAATGAGCAGTTCTTC
V gene: TRBV19; J gene: TRBJ2-1; clone size: once; D gene: TRBD2; CDR3 protein: CASSISSGSSYNEQFF; CDR3 DNA: TGTGCCAGTAGTATCTCTAGCGGGAGTTCCTACAATGAGCAGTTCTTC
V gene: TRBV10-3; J gene: TRBJ1-5; clone size: .; D gene: TRBD1; CDR3 protein: CAISPSGGEGQPQHF; CDR3 DNA: TGTGCCATCAGTCCTTCAGGGGGCGAAGGTCAGCCCCAGCATTTT
V gene: TRBV12-3/TRBV12-4; J gene: TRBJ2-6; clone size: .; D gene: .; CDR3 protein: CASSPYGANVLTF; CDR3 DNA: TGTGCCAGCAGTCCTTATGGGGCCAACGTCCTGACCTTC
V gene: TRBV6-5; J gene: TRBJ1-6; clone size: .; D gene: .; CDR3 protein: CASSPDGLGSPLHF; CDR3 DNA: TGTGCCAGCAGTCCTGACGGACTAGGGTCACCCCTCCACTTT
V gene: TRBV7-8; J gene: TRBJ2-1; clone size: .; D gene: .; CDR3 protein: CASSGQGRFNEQFF; CDR3 DNA: TGTGCCAGCAGCGGGCAGGGTAGGTTCAATGAGCAGTTCTTC
V gene: TRBV4-3; J gene: TRBJ2-5; clone size: .; D gene: .; CDR3 protein: CASSQDVGRAGRQETQYF; CDR3 DNA: TGCGCCAGCAGCCAAGATGTTGGTAGGGCAGGGCGGCAAGAGACCCAGTACTTC
V gene: TRBV20-1; J gene: TRBJ2-1; clone size: once; D gene: TRBD2; CDR3 protein: CSASGGRAESGNEQFF; CDR3 DNA: TGCAGTGCTAGTGGTGGGAGGGCCGAATCAGGCAATGAGCAGTTCTTC
V gene: TRBV7-2; J gene: TRBJ2-6; clone size: .; D gene: .; CDR3 protein: CASSLQGTSHSGANVLTF; CDR3 DNA: TGTGCCAGCAGCTTACAGGGGACCAGCCACTCTGGGGCCAACGTCCTGACTTTC
V gene: TRBV7-5; J gene: TRBJ2-3; clone size: few; D gene: .; CDR3 protein: CVRSSGLAGGTTDTQYF; CDR3 DNA: TGTGTCAGAAGCTCAGGACTAGCGGGGGGAACCACAGATACGCAGTATTTT
V gene: TRBV5-1; J gene: TRBJ2-1; clone size: .; D gene: TRBD2; CDR3 protein: CASSTGTSGSSYNEQFF; CDR3 DNA: TGCGCCAGCAGCACCGGGACTAGCGGTAGCTCCTACAATGAGCAGTTCTTC
V gene: TRBV5-1; J gene: TRBJ2-2; clone size: .; D gene: TRBD1; CDR3 protein: CASSLEGQGASGELFF; CDR3 DNA: TGCGCCAGCAGCTTGGAGGGACAGGGGGCGTCCGGGGAGCTGTTTTTT
V gene: TRBV2; J gene: TRBJ1-2; clone size: .; D gene: .; CDR3 protein: CASSNTGTNYGYTF; CDR3 DNA: TGTGCCAGCAGTAATACAGGGACCAACTATGGCTACACCTTC